Detailed here is one T cell receptor beta chain. Its target is unknown. CDR1 is KGHSH and CDR2 is LQKENI in the germline V gene. Trimming shortened V by 3 bases and J by 0 bases, and 15 bases separated the two germline ends. This CDR3 is 17 amino acids long. These data belong to a study of vaccination effects on CD4 cells after COVID-19. Subsequent to a culture period of around eleven days, CD4+ T cells were isolated. According to PCR results, the person was infected with SARS-CoV-2 between March and December 2020. Two doses of BNT162b2 or mRNA-1273 vaccine were administered to participants. Half-medium changes using IL-2 medium occurred on days 3 and 7. TCRdb's copy holds only in-frame clones and misses some; the assay was immunoSEQ multiplex PCR. The data hold 35,000 to 55,000 clones, with over 65% observed a single time. Study observations and caveats: Clones induced by infection and by vaccine showed marked clonal contraction late after vaccination.

The specimen comprised CD4+ T cells from PBMCs cultured without peptide, sampled after COVID-19 vaccination. The chain combines TRBV18 with TRBJ1-3; D remains unclear. This clonotype originated in a human donor who had a prior SARS-CoV-2 infection. CDR3 nucleotide sequence: TGTGCCAGCTCACCCGCCCCCCAGATGATCTCTGGAAACACCATATATTTT. This sequence encodes CASSPAPQMISGNTIYF.